The 26 T cell receptor beta chains below come from one sample, sequenced in a study of cytomegalovirus exposure and HLA in healthy donors. 13 Jbeta primers and 60 Vbeta primers were used for the PCR. Produced via immunoSEQ multiplex PCR; TCRdb's table is partial and in-frame only. The sample lists fewer than 150,000 clones, over 70% occurring once. The sequenced sample was PBMCs. Receptors originate from a male donor in good health and CMV-seronegative.

The chain recombines TRBV27 with TRBJ2-7, with 7 bases lining up with TRBD1. This CDR3 spans 14 amino acids. The V and J ends lost 5 bases and 1 base, in that order; junction bases with no gene match: 5. Germline CDR1 MNHEY, CDR2 SMNVEV (reference sequence). The CDR3 bases are TGTGCCAGCAGTCACGGGACAGATTCCTACGAGCAGTACTTC. This codes for CASSHGTDSYEQYF.

The chain combines TRBV30 with TRBJ2-5, with 8 bases matching TRBD2. Losses at the gene ends were 5 bases for V and 1 base for J; bases not matched to a gene: 3. This CDR3 contains 13 residues. Germline V gene lookup returns CDR1 GTSNPN and CDR2 SVGIG (reference sequence). CDR3 sequence reads: CAWGTSGQETQYF. DNA of the CDR3: TGTGCCTGGGGGACTAGTGGCCAAGAGACCCAGTACTTC.

This clone was counted a few times. V and J are TRBV29-1 and TRBJ1-1; unclear D gene. Germline V gene lookup returns CDR1 SQVTM and CDR2 ANQGSEA. V lost 2 bases and J 1 base, leaving 11 bases between the germline ends. CDR3 size: 14 residues. CDR3 coding DNA: TGCAGCGTTGAAAAGATCTTAGCGAACACTGAAGCTTTCTTT. It is translated as CSVEKILANTEAFF. Filled out from reference TRBV29-1 and TRBJ1-1, the complete variable domain reads SAVISQKPSRDICQRGTSLTIQCQVDSQVTMMFWYRQQPGQSLTLIATANQGSEATYESGFVIDKFPISRPNLTFSTLTVSNMSPEDSSIYLCSVEKILANTEAFFGQGTRLTVV.

In its sample, this clone was seen once. This chain joins TRBV7-8 and TRBJ2-7; D remains ambiguous. The germline V gene has CDR1 SGHVS and CDR2 FQNEAQ. The CDR3 runs 14 residues. The germline V and J ends were trimmed by 2 bases and 3 bases, with 11 bases remaining between them. In DNA form, the CDR3 reads TGTGCCAGCAGCTTATCCAACAGCTACTACGAGCAGTACTTC. Encoded protein: CASSLSNSYYEQYF. The variable domain in full, completed from reference TRBV7-8 and TRBJ2-7, reads GAGVSQSPRYKVAKRGQDVALRCDPISGHVSLFWYQQALGQGPEFLTYFQNEAQLDKSGLPSDRFFAERPEGSVSTLKIQRTQQEDSAVYLCASSLSNSYYEQYFGPGTRLTVT.

This sequence joins TRBV18 and TRBJ1-2; possibly TRBD1 for D (5 bases). The V end was cut by 0 bases, the J end by 2 bases, with 10 bases between. CDR1 and CDR2 (germline): KGHSH, LQKENI. This CDR3 contains 15 residues. CDR3 loop: CASSPPDRGNYGYTF. DNA for the CDR3: TGTGCCAGCTCACCACCCGATCGGGGGAACTATGGCTACACCTTC.

The V call is TRBV27, the J call TRBJ1-1; no firm D call. V was clipped by 5 bases and J by 1 base, with 11 bases between them. CDR3 length: 14 residues. Germline-derived CDR1 and CDR2 are MNHEY and SMNVEV (reference sequence). CDR3 in DNA: TGTGCCAGCAGTATAGGTCGGGAGAACACTGAAGCTTTCTTT. It codes for CASSIGRENTEAFF.

The chain is built from TRBV13 and TRBJ2-3; 13 bases agree with TRBD2. The CDR3 has 20 residues. V lost 2 bases to trimming and J lost 1 base; unmatched junction nucleotides: 12. CDR1 is PRHDT, CDR2 FYEKMQ, per germline (reference sequence). The CDR3 protein is CASSLYTRTSGRAGTDTQYF. DNA of the CDR3: TGTGCCAGCAGCTTATACACAAGAACTAGCGGGAGGGCCGGCACAGATACGCAGTATTTT.

This clone was detected a few times. V is TRBV6-1 and J is TRBJ2-7; D not resolved. Germline-derived CDR1 and CDR2 are MNHNS and SASEGT. Trimming stripped 1 base from V and 0 bases from J, with 10 bases between. The CDR3 is 15 amino acids. CDR3 DNA: TGTGCCAGCAGTGAAGGCTCATCCTACTCCTACGAGCAGTACTTC. Translated: CASSEGSSYSYEQYF.

As DNA, the CDR3 is TGCGCCAGCAGCTTGGAGCTCGCAAACACTGAAGCTTTCTTT. Its translation: CASSLELANTEAFF. The chain recombines TRBV5-1 with TRBJ1-1; the D is unclear. This CDR3 is built from 14 residues. The germline V and J ends were trimmed by 0 bases and 2 bases, with 8 bases remaining between them. CDR1 and CDR2 (germline): SGHRS, YFSETQ.

The chain recombines TRBV9 with TRBJ1-1, with D possibly matching TRBD1 (5 bases). V gave up 0 bases and J gave up 1 base, with 13 bases separating them. Germline assignment: CDR1 SGDLS and CDR2 YYNGEE. The CDR3 extends over 16 amino acids. Here the CDR3 DNA reads TGTGCCAGCAGCGTAGAGCCACGGGGGGGGAACACTGAAGCTTTCTTT. Translated: CASSVEPRGGNTEAFF.

V usage is TRBV5-1 and J usage is TRBJ1-2; 7 nucleotides agree with TRBD1. With V trimmed by 0 bases and J by 6 bases, 8 bases remained unmatched. The germline V gene has CDR1 SGHRS and CDR2 YFSETQ. The CDR3 runs 15 residues. CDR3 sequence reads: CASSLGRGGSDGYTF. The CDR3 DNA reads TGCGCCAGCAGCTTGGGTCGAGGGGGCTCCGATGGCTACACCTTC.

This clone was found a few times. The CDR3 coding sequence is TGTGCCAGCAGCGAAGCCGCAGGGGGCCTAGGAGGCAATGAGCAGTTCTTC. Translated: CASSEAAGGLGGNEQFF. The chain combines TRBV7-6 with TRBJ2-1; 8 bases match TRBD1. Germline loops: CDR1 SGHVS, CDR2 FNYEAQ. The junction had 15 bases not matched to a gene; V was cut back by 5 bases and J by 6 bases. The CDR3 is made up of 17 amino acids.

The rearrangement uses TRBV29-1 and TRBJ1-1; weak D call: TRBD1 (5 bases). V was pared by 7 bases and J by 4 bases, with 16 bases between. There are 13 residues in the CDR3. Germline V gene lookup returns CDR1 SQVTM and CDR2 ANQGSEA. The CDR3 region has the DNA TGCAGCGCCCTCACCAGGGCTGGCACTGAAGCTTTCTTT. It is translated as CSALTRAGTEAFF.

Only a few counts were recorded for this clone. The V call is TRBV5-4, the J call TRBJ2-1, with TRBD2 identical over 8 bases. This CDR3 has 11 amino acids. Germline trimming cut 4 bases from V and 15 bases from J; bases unmatched to any gene: 6. Germline CDR1 is SGHNT and CDR2 is YYREEE (reference sequence). The CDR3 coding sequence is TGTGCCAGCAGCCGGGGGGGAGAACGGTTCTTC. Its protein is CASSRGGERFF.

The chain links TRBV5-1 to TRBJ2-7; 14 bases align to TRBD2. Looked up from germline, CDR1 is SGHRS and CDR2 is YFSETQ. The CDR3 loop spans 19 amino acids. The trim removed 3 bases at V and 0 bases at J, leaving 11 bases unmatched. CDR3 coding DNA: TGCGCCAGCAGCTACGTGGGACTAGCGGGAGTGCCTATCTCCTACGAGCAGTACTTC. This encodes CASSYVGLAGVPISYEQYF.

This rearrangement joins TRBV25-1 to TRBJ1-2; 12 nucleotides line up with TRBD1. V shed 7 bases, J shed 7 bases, and the junction held 13 bases outside the gene matches. CDR3 length equals 16 residues. Germline assignment: CDR1 MGHDK and CDR2 SYGVNS. CDR3 sequence: CASINSGTGGRSGYTF. The CDR3 region has the DNA TGTGCCAGCATTAACTCCGGGACAGGGGGCCGAAGTGGCTACACCTTC.

V gene TRBV6-5 combines with J gene TRBJ2-7, with D possibly TRBD2 on 5 matching bases. The germline V gene has CDR1 MNHEY and CDR2 SVGAGI. The CDR3 is made up of 15 amino acids. Between the trimmed V and J ends, which lost 5 bases and 2 bases, there was a span of 16 bases. The CDR3: CASSRPEDFPYEQYF. The CDR3, as DNA: TGTGCCAGCAGTCGACCTGAGGACTTTCCCTACGAGCAGTACTTC.

This clone was recorded once. The gene calls are TRBV5-1 and TRBJ2-7; 11 bases match TRBD2. With V trimmed by 4 bases and J by 4 bases, 4 bases remained unmatched. Looked up from germline, CDR1 is SGHRS and CDR2 is YFSETQ. This CDR3 is 14 amino acids long. The CDR3 here is CASSIGTSGYEQYF. The CDR3 bases are TGCGCCAGCAGCATTGGGACTAGCGGTTACGAGCAGTACTTC.

This rearrangement joins TRBV9 to TRBJ2-7; D is undetermined. CDR1 is SGDLS and CDR2 is YYNGEE in the germline V gene. The CDR3 loop spans 14 amino acids. Trimming removed 1 base at V and 2 bases at J, with 10 bases between. CDR3 bases: TGTGCCAGCAGCGTATTGGCAGATACCTACGAGCAGTACTTC. Translated, it gives CASSVLADTYEQYF.

The chain uses TRBV30 and TRBJ2-3; 14 nucleotides match TRBD2. Trimming cost V 2 bases and J 5 bases; bases outside gene matches: 18. The CDR3 has 20 amino acids. Germline loops: CDR1 GTSNPN, CDR2 SVGIG (reference sequence). As DNA, the CDR3 is TGTGCCTGGAGTCGTACATCAGGTGGGGGACTAGCGGGGGTTCAAGATACGCAGTATTTT. Its protein is CAWSRTSGGGLAGVQDTQYF.

The CDR3 region is CASSPPGKVNTEAFF. The CDR3 DNA reads as TGTGCCAGCAGCCCGCCCGGGAAAGTGAACACTGAAGCTTTCTTT. The chain joins TRBV7-9 to TRBJ1-1; D ambiguous. The CDR3 contains 15 residues. Per the germline V gene, CDR1 is SEHNR and CDR2 is FQNEAQ (reference sequence). Trimming took off 5 bases at V and 0 bases at J, with 13 bases between the two ends.

About this clone: Relative to the germline gene, one junction end is altered; a read error may explain this. The chain uses TRBV4-2 and TRBJ2-3; D might be TRBD2 (5 bases). Germline V CDR1 and CDR2: LGHNA, YNFKEQ. This CDR3 region has 15 residues. The CDR3 nucleotides are TGTCCCAGCAGCCAAGCTCTAGCCAGCACAGATACGCAGTATTTT. Protein product: CPSSQALASTDTQYF.

This clone has just one count. The V gene is TRBV12-5, the J gene TRBJ2-2, with D perhaps TRBD1 (5 bases). The CDR3 has 16 residues. Germline V gene lookup returns CDR1 LGHNT and CDR2 FRNRAP. With 1 base removed from V and 4 bases from J, the gap between germline ends came to 13 bases. CDR3 in DNA: TGTGCTAGTGGTTTGGGGCAGGGTGGTAGCACCGGGGAGCTGTTTTTT. It encodes CASGLGQGGSTGELFF.

In its sample, this clone was seen once. The chain uses TRBV7-3 and TRBJ2-2, with TRBD1 as a possible D gene (6 bases). Germline lookup yields CDR1 SGHTA and CDR2 FQGTGA. This CDR3 is 14 amino acids long. The V gene lost 1 base and the J gene lost 4 bases, with 7 bases spanning the gap. The CDR3, as DNA: TGTGCCAGCAGCTTAAACAGGGTCACCGGGGAGCTGTTTTTT. Amino acid sequence: CASSLNRVTGELFF.

The J gene is TRBJ2-7, the V gene TRBV30; 7 nucleotides align to TRBD2. V trimming: 3 bases; J trimming: 2 bases; junction bases outside the gene matches: 16. The CDR3 length is 17 residues. From germline, CDR1 is GTSNPN and CDR2 SVGIG (reference sequence). The CDR3 is CAWSRPPRLAVTYEQYF. CDR3 nucleotide sequence: TGTGCCTGGAGCCGCCCCCCGCGGCTAGCGGTTACCTACGAGCAGTACTTC.

The rearrangement uses TRBV27 and TRBJ1-5; a possible D gene is TRBD1 (6 bases). V shed 2 bases and J shed 6 bases, with 17 bases lying between them. CDR1 and CDR2 (germline): MNHEY, SMNVEV (reference sequence). This CDR3 contains 16 residues. In DNA, the CDR3 is TGTGCCAGCAGTTTAGTCGGGGGGCGCTTGTCTCAGCCCCAGCATTTT. The encoded protein is CASSLVGGRLSQPQHF.